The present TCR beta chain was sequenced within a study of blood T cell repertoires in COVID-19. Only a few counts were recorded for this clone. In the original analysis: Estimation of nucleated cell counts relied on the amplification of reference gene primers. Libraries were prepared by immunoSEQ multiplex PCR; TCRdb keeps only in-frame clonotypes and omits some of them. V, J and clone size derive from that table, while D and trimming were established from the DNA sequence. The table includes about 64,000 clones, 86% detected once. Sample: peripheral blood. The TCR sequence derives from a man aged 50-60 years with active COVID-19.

This chain's CDR3 is CASSFDRGGEAFF. CDR3 bases: TGTGCCAGCAGCTTTGACAGGGGTGGAGAGGCTTTCTTT. The chain combines TRBV7-9 with TRBJ1-1; 8 bases match TRBD1. The CDR3 runs 13 residues. CDR1 SEHNR and CDR2 FQNEAQ come from the germline V gene (reference sequence). V lost 3 bases, J lost 11 bases, and 8 bases stayed unmatched.